This is a list of T cell receptor beta chains from one sample in a study of shared clonotypes between healthy human individuals. TCRdb keeps only in-frame clones here, not all; method: immunoSEQ multiplex PCR. The sample contains over 100,000 clones, more than 65% of which appear only once. Sample: memory CD8+ T cells sorted from blood. The receptor source for this set is a woman in her 30s in good health. Both conserved end residues are part of each CDR3. Fields, in order: J gene, CDR3 length, V gene, clone size, D gene, CDR3 protein, CDR3 DNA. The D gene is left open where the match is weak. Clone size is not always given. Where it is, it says once, few, many or a class for expanded clones.

TRBJ1-4 14 TRBV27 few TRBD1 CASKQGLANEKLFF TGTGCCAGCAAACAGGGGTTGGCTAATGAAAAACTGTTTTTT
TRBJ2-5 14 TRBV14 . . CASSQFKGQETQYF TGTGCCAGCAGCCAATTTAAGGGTCAGGAGACCCAGTACTTC
TRBJ2-2 13 TRBV6-4 . . CASSRGNTGELFF TGTGCCAGCTCTCGCGGGAACACCGGGGAGCTGTTTTTT
TRBJ1-3 15 TRBV10-1 . . CASSESVDSGNTIYF TGCGCCAGCAGTGAGTCTGTGGATTCTGGAAACACCATATATTTT
TRBJ1-1 15 TRBV11-2 . . CASSAVWGGRTEAFF TGTGCCAGCAGCGCTGTGTGGGGAGGGAGGACTGAAGCTTTCTTT
TRBJ1-4 14 TRBV27 once . CASSPQEENEKLFF TGTGCCAGCAGTCCCCAAGAGGAGAATGAAAAACTGTTTTTT
TRBJ1-5 14 TRBV7-2 . . CASSFTGLNQPQHF TGTGCCAGCAGCTTTACAGGGCTCAATCAGCCCCAGCATTTT
TRBJ2-1 15 TRBV5-1 . TRBD2 CASSLSSGSYNEQFF TGCGCCAGCAGCTTGTCTAGCGGGAGCTACAATGAGCAGTTCTTC
TRBJ1-5 14 TRBV5-4 . . CASSSEGEHQPQHF TGTGCCAGCAGCAGCGAGGGGGAACATCAGCCCCAGCATTTT
TRBJ1-1 10 TRBV27 . . CASTHTEAFF TGTGCCAGCACCCACACTGAAGCTTTCTTT
TRBJ2-1 17 TRBV14 . TRBD2 CASSPRSGTSGSYEQFF TGTGCCAGCAGCCCTCGCTCCGGGACTAGCGGGAGCTATGAGCAGTTCTTC
TRBJ2-1 16 TRBV28 few TRBD2 CASSSLTSGFNNEQFF TGTGCCAGCAGTTCCCTGACTAGCGGATTTAACAATGAGCAGTTCTTC
TRBJ2-1 13 TRBV6-5 once . CASSYSEGNEQFF TGTGCCAGCAGTTACTCAGAGGGCAATGAGCAGTTCTTC
TRBJ2-7 15 TRBV27 . TRBD1 CASSDRDRSTYEQYF TGTGCCAGCAGTGACCGGGACAGAAGTACCTACGAGCAGTACTTC